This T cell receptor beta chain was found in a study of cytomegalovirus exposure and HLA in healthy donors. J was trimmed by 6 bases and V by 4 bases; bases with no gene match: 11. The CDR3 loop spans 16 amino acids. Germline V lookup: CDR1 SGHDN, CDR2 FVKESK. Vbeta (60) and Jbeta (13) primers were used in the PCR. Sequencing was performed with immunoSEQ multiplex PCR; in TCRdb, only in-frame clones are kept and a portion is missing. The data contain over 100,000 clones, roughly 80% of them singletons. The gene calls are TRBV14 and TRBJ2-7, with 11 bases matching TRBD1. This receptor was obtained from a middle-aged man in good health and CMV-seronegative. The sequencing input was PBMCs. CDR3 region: CASSPTPGTGGAEQYF. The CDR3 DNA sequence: TGTGCCAGCAGCCCAACCCCCGGGACAGGGGGAGCCGAGCAGTACTTC.